The TCR beta chain described here comes from a study of sequential checkpoint blockade in melanoma (dated 2019 in TCRdb). Broadly, across the study: Patients were assigned by 1:1 randomization to either first-line nivolumab followed by ipilimumab (arm A) or ipilimumab followed by nivolumab (arm B). Maintenance nivolumab came after both trial sequences. The study at large found these results: The model for predicting response that combines TCR metrics with mutation burden needs to be validated in larger, independent patient cohorts.

With respect to this clone: Its antigen has not been determined. Base qualities are missing; no much larger clone stands one base away.

This specimen's treatment or condition label, interpreted: randomized to nivolumab then ipilimumab (arm A) or the reverse (arm B). None of the patients in the trial had previously been given DNA-damaging chemotherapy. Thawed PBMCs were sorted on a FACS Aria II flow cytometer to isolate live CD3+CD8+ cells negative for CD19 and CD56. Samples came from patients with melanoma in CheckMate 064, a randomized, open-label phase II trial of sequential checkpoint blockade. Peripheral blood mononuclear cells were collected by leukapheresis, purified with Ficoll-Paque, and frozen in human serum with approximately 10% DMSO. Purity of sorted blood CD3+CD8+ cells was verified at >98% immediately after sorting, followed by DNA extraction. The immunoSEQ Assay was used to immunosequence TCRbeta CDR3 regions from genomic DNA. Prior to high-throughput sequencing, genomic DNA was amplified by bias-controlled multiplex PCR. Per the authors' processing: To quantify the absolute abundance of each unique TCRbeta CDR3 region, the sequences were collapsed and filtered. Clonality was defined as 1 minus Pielou's evenness and was calculated using productive rearrangements only. A previously published method was used to identify clones whose frequencies were significantly greater in on-treatment samples than in baseline samples. TCRdb provides this immuneACCESS table in a form limited to in-frame rearrangements. Some clones are lacking; in checked studies, under half of them reflect an unresolved V gene, and why the rest are absent is not known. V and J calls and clone size are given by that table; D and trimming were obtained from the DNA. Across this sample there are approximately 29,000 clones, with 75% to 85% seen only once. Around 17% of the sample comes from the top ten.

The clonotype originates from a human donor with melanoma. This material consisted of CD8+ T cells sorted from blood (inferred from file names), taken from a patient given nivolumab and ipilimumab in sequence.

The sequenced DNA is TGTGCCAGCACCAACCCCCGGACTAGCGATGGTGAGCAGTTCTTC. Its protein reads: CASTNPRTSDGEQFF. Rearrangement joined TRBV13 to TRBJ2-1; 9 bases in between match TRBD2. The CDR3 covers 15 residues, taking in both the cysteine and the phenylalanine. Only the CDR3 region is kept as DNA, spanning 45 bases read in frame from base 1. The germline V gene (reference sequence) supplies CDR1 PRHDT and CDR2 FYEKMQ. From V the trimming removes 7 bases and from J it removes 9 bases, while the gene matches leave 13 bases of the junction unaccounted for.